This record looks at one TCR beta chain sequence and its context. The antigen this receptor binds is unknown. No per-base quality is available; no much larger clone lies one base away. Distinct nucleotide sequences in the sample also encode this CDR3. Using the deep immunoSEQ assay, TCR CDR3 regions were amplified from genomic DNA by multiplex PCR. Genomic DNA extracted from each cell subset was distributed evenly over all wells of several immunoSEQ 96-well plates, and each plate served as one replicate. For sorted subsets, each replicate PCR was loaded with approximately 190 ng genomic DNA, equivalent to 25,000 to 30,000 T cell genomes. The purified libraries were quantified using a Qubit 3.0 fluorometer, sized with a Bioanalyzer 2100, and then quantified again using the KAPA Library Quantification kit. Each immunoSEQ 96-well plate was sequenced on its own single-read 150-cycle Illumina NextSeq 550 flow cell. On the authors' methods: The immunoSEQ output contained only junctional sequences without quality scores, so filtering could not match that applied to full-length reads. To assign V/J genes and CDR3, sequences were annotated using PyIR, a Python wrapper for IgBLAST v1.9, with IMGT germline references. Reads were removed for weak V/J assignments (E-value above 1e-6), missing CDR3, stop codons, out-of-frame junctions, or ambiguous translated residues. V3J clonotypes were defined as sequences sharing an identical inferred V gene, J gene, and CDR3 amino acid sequence. To compute the percentage overlap between repertoires, the number of shared unique clonotypes was divided by the size of the smaller repertoire. Repertoire richness was assessed with RTK rarefaction, the Chao1 estimator, and Recon v2.1 estimates of unobserved clonotypes. For all TCRbeta clonotypes obtained by the gDNA method from a few donors, generation probabilities were computed with OLGA. TCRdb took over this immuneACCESS table, retaining in-frame rearrangements with V and J assigned. Such tables are incomplete; in checked studies, under half of the missing clones stem from an unresolved V gene, and the remainder is unexplained. The V and J calls and clone size come from that table; D and trimming were worked out from the DNA. The sample table holds approximately 2.3 million clones, of which over 85% were seen once. About 0.39% of the sample is in the top ten clones.

The data derive from a study of shared clonotypes between healthy human individuals (TCRdb year 2020). For context, the study as a whole: A few men and two women, aged 18 to 49 years, made up the cohort. Different laboratories and diverse techniques were used to prepare libraries and sequence TCR repertoires, to increase sequencing depth and limit assay-specific biases. For each donor, CD4 naive and CD4 memory were each given three plates, CD8 naive was given two plates, and CD8 memory was given one plate. To estimate repertoire size and how much clonotypes are shared between individuals, the study performed deep sequencing of blood TCR repertoires from five healthy adults. Between about 0.8 and 9 billion PBMCs per donor were obtained by leukapheresis. General study outcomes and caveats: Larger estimated clonotype richness was generally found for naive subsets than for memory subsets. Incomplete sequencing was indicated by rarefaction of sorted-subset datasets, despite the large sequencing depth. Because the study included a small number of donors, the genetic and exposure-history diversity represented was limited. Sampling was limited to blood, and TCR repertoires in tissue likely differ from TCR repertoires in blood. Clonotypes shared by all four sorted-subset donors showed higher generation probabilities than non-shared clonotypes. Based on pairwise subsampling, the degree of clonotype sharing among donors was expected to be affected by sequencing depth. Roughly 5.2% of naive CD4, 3% to 3.5% of naive CD8, about 2.4% of memory CD4, and less than 0.45% of memory CD8 clonotypes were shared across a few donors.

The germline V gene supplies CDR1 SQVTM and CDR2 ANQGSEA. Germline trimming: 5 bases from V, 5 bases from J; junction bases outside gene matches: 5. The CDR3 measures 12 amino acids from cysteine to phenylalanine. The only DNA kept is the CDR3, 36 bases in frame from the first base. Healthy HIV-negative adults with no recently reported acute infections or vaccinations were included as donors. Every donor was a Caucasian adult residing in Nashville, Tennessee, USA. CD4+ T cells were enriched through magnetic negative selection, after which naive cells were positively selected on CD45RA and the remaining negative fraction served as the memory subset. Blood was collected by leukapheresis, and PBMCs were isolated by Ficoll-Histopaque density gradient centrifugation and then cryopreserved in liquid nitrogen vapor phase. Analytical flow cytometry was used to check the purity and quantity of every magnetically sorted T cell population. Genomic DNA was isolated from each sorted fraction and quantified by UV absorbance on a Nanodrop 2000c.

The sequence came from a man aged 18-30 years in good health. Some clones in this sample may be carry-over from other donors' samples. Sample: naive CD4+ T cells from PBMCs. What this sample's cell subset or site label stands for: CD45RA+ positively selected. The chain links TRBV29-1 with TRBJ2-7, and TRBD2 aligns with 8 junction nucleotides. The sequenced DNA is TGCAGCGTTAGCGGGAGCCGGGACGAGCAGTACTTC. The resulting protein is CSVSGSRDEQYF.